These T cell receptor beta chains were read from a single sample in a study of beta chain features in type 1 diabetes. Method: immunoSEQ multiplex PCR; TCRdb's copy keeps in-frame clones and lacks some. The sample holds roughly 240,000 clones, 11% to 15% seen once. The sequenced sample consisted of naive CD4+ T cells from blood. The receptors stem from a woman between 40 and 50 years old in good health. Each CDR3 is given with its conserved first and last residue. D genes are given only for firm matches. Part of the rows lack a size; the others show once, few, many or a class for expanded clones.

v_call: TRBV4-3; d_call: TRBD2; clone_size: many; j_call: TRBJ2-1; cdr3_nt: TGCGCCAGCAGCCCTACGGGTAGCGGGGTTGGGCGGAATGAGCAGTTCTTC; cdr3_aa: CASSPTGSGVGRNEQFF
v_call: TRBV6-6; d_call: TRBD2; clone_size: few; j_call: TRBJ2-2; cdr3_nt: TGTGCCAGCAATCTAGCGGGGGGTGCGAACACCGGGGAGCTGTTTTTT; cdr3_aa: CASNLAGGANTGELFF
v_call: TRBV7-2; d_call: .; clone_size: .; j_call: TRBJ2-7; cdr3_nt: TGTGCCAGCAGCTTACGGGGAACCTACGAGCAGTACTTC; cdr3_aa: CASSLRGTYEQYF
v_call: TRBV6-5; d_call: TRBD1; clone_size: .; j_call: TRBJ2-3; cdr3_nt: TGTGCCAGCAGTCTCCGGGACAGTCGCACAGATACGCAGTATTTT; cdr3_aa: CASSLRDSRTDTQYF
v_call: TRBV5-1; d_call: TRBD1; clone_size: few; j_call: TRBJ2-3; cdr3_nt: TGCGCCAGCAGCTCGGGACAGGGGACGGATACGCAGTATTTT; cdr3_aa: CASSSGQGTDTQYF
v_call: TRBV19; d_call: TRBD1; clone_size: .; j_call: TRBJ1-1; cdr3_nt: TGTGCCGTAGGACAGGCCTCCACTGAAGCTTTCTTT; cdr3_aa: CAVGQASTEAFF
v_call: TRBV4-3; d_call: .; clone_size: .; j_call: TRBJ2-3; cdr3_nt: TGCGCCAGCAGCCAAGATTTGGCAGGCCCCAAGGATACGCAGTATTTT; cdr3_aa: CASSQDLAGPKDTQYF
v_call: TRBV7-2; d_call: .; clone_size: .; j_call: TRBJ2-7; cdr3_nt: TGTGCCAGCAGCCGCTCCCAAATGGCGGGGCTCTACGAGCAGTACTTC; cdr3_aa: CASSRSQMAGLYEQYF
v_call: TRBV11-2; d_call: TRBD1; clone_size: few; j_call: TRBJ2-2; cdr3_nt: TGTGCCAGCAGCTCAGTCAGGGGGTCCACCGGGGAGCTGTTTTTT; cdr3_aa: CASSSVRGSTGELFF
v_call: TRBV5-4; d_call: TRBD2; clone_size: .; j_call: TRBJ2-2; cdr3_nt: TGTGCCAGCAGCCTAGCGGGGGGGCTTACCGGGGAGCTGTTTTTT; cdr3_aa: CASSLAGGLTGELFF
v_call: TRBV19; d_call: .; clone_size: .; j_call: TRBJ1-1; cdr3_nt: TGTGCCAGTAAGCGGGACAACTACAACACTGAAGCTTTCTTT; cdr3_aa: CASKRDNYNTEAFF
v_call: TRBV5-1; d_call: TRBD1; clone_size: .; j_call: TRBJ1-2; cdr3_nt: TGCGCCAGCAGCTTGGGGACAGGATCCTCCTATGGCTACACCTTC; cdr3_aa: CASSLGTGSSYGYTF
v_call: TRBV18; d_call: TRBD1; clone_size: .; j_call: TRBJ1-1; cdr3_nt: TGTGCCAGCTCAGAAAACAGGGGACTGGACACTGAAGCTTTCTTT; cdr3_aa: CASSENRGLDTEAFF
v_call: TRBV6-5; d_call: TRBD2; clone_size: few; j_call: TRBJ2-1; cdr3_nt: TGTGCCAGCAGTTACGTTGGCACGGGGGGCTACAATGAGCAGTTCTTC; cdr3_aa: CASSYVGTGGYNEQFF
v_call: TRBV9; d_call: TRBD1; clone_size: .; j_call: TRBJ2-3; cdr3_nt: TGTGCCAGCAGCGTCCGACAGGGGCCCACAGATACGCAGTATTTT; cdr3_aa: CASSVRQGPTDTQYF
v_call: TRBV11-2; d_call: TRBD1; clone_size: .; j_call: TRBJ2-7; cdr3_nt: TGTGCCAGCAGCAAACTCAGGGGGAACTCCTACGAGCAGTACTTC; cdr3_aa: CASSKLRGNSYEQYF
v_call: TRBV10-3; d_call: TRBD1; clone_size: .; j_call: TRBJ1-2; cdr3_nt: TGTGCCATCAGTGAGTCCCCGGGACAGGGGATCTATGGCTACACCTTC; cdr3_aa: CAISESPGQGIYGYTF
v_call: TRBV9; d_call: TRBD1; clone_size: .; j_call: TRBJ2-5; cdr3_nt: TGTGCCAGCAGCGTCTGGACAGGGGGGCAAGAGACCCAGTACTTC; cdr3_aa: CASSVWTGGQETQYF
v_call: TRBV4-1; d_call: .; clone_size: .; j_call: TRBJ2-7; cdr3_nt: TGCGCCAGCAGCCAAGATCCGAGTCGGGAGCAGTACTTC; cdr3_aa: CASSQDPSREQYF
v_call: TRBV5-6; d_call: .; clone_size: .; j_call: TRBJ1-5; cdr3_nt: TGTGCCAGCAGCTTCTTCAGGGAAAATCAGCCCCAGCATTTT; cdr3_aa: CASSFFRENQPQHF
v_call: TRBV19; d_call: TRBD1; clone_size: few; j_call: TRBJ2-2; cdr3_nt: TGTGCCAGTAGTACCCGGGACAGGCCTACCGGAGCCTACACCGGGGAGCTGTTTTTT; cdr3_aa: CASSTRDRPTGAYTGELFF
v_call: TRBV7-9; d_call: .; clone_size: few; j_call: TRBJ1-5; cdr3_nt: TGTGCCAGCAGCTTAGCGGGGGGGAATCAGCCCCAGCATTTT; cdr3_aa: CASSLAGGNQPQHF
v_call: TRBV7-7; d_call: .; clone_size: .; j_call: TRBJ2-5; cdr3_nt: TGTGCCAGCAGCCCTGACAGACAAGAGACCCAGTACTTC; cdr3_aa: CASSPDRQETQYF